The subject of this entry is one T cell receptor beta chain. Its antigen target is currently unknown. The input lacks base qualities; no much larger clone sits a single base away. These data belong to a study of T cells after yellow fever vaccination (dated by TCRdb to between 2018 and 2021). Looking at the study overall: The SMART-Seq v4 Ultra Low Input RNA kit was used to prepare libraries from fractions with low cell numbers. To follow T-cell clones before and after primary and booster YFV17D yellow fever vaccination, bulk TCR alpha and beta repertoires were sequenced over time. Two healthy male donors, one aged 18 to 30 and one aged 30 to 40 years, made up the cohort. Blood was drawn at multiple timepoints before and after primary and secondary immunization, with bulk PBMC replicates and cell subsets isolated.

The label giving this sample's treatment or condition can be read as: live attenuated yellow fever vaccine strain. At every blood-draw timepoint, two biological replicates of bulk PBMCs were collected. PBMCs were isolated from peripheral blood using a standard Ficoll-Paque protocol. RNA was extracted with TriZol from bulk PBMCs, CD4 and CD8 fractions, and dextramer-positive and dextramer-negative fractions. TCR cDNA was synthesized by 5'RACE template switching, which introduced a universal primer site and unique molecular identifiers. Priming of cDNA synthesis was performed from both the TCR alpha and TCR beta constant segments. Libraries were amplified in two PCR steps, with sample barcodes and sequencing adapters added in the second step. Sequencing of the libraries was done on either Illumina HiSeq 2500 (2x100 bp) or NovaSeq (2x150 bp). The authors processed their data as follows. MIGEC handled demultiplexing of reads and collapsing into UMI consensus sequences, while MiXCR performed V(D)J alignment. Vaccine-responding clonotypes were defined with edgeR using replicate PBMC samples, requiring FDR below 0.01 and a log2 fold change above 5 up to day 15. Each bulk clonotype received a CD4 or CD8 identity based on whether the sequenced CD4 or CD8 repertoire contained that clonotype at higher abundance. Using fastp trimming at Q25 and MiXCR clonotype assembly, TCRdb reanalyzed the public sequencing data and kept in-frame beta chains. Rows with a matching CDR3 protein are joined into one entry that keeps the most common DNA and genes. The V and J calls and clone size come from TCRdb's table, not from the authors' own analysis. The table for this sample lists under 550,000 distinct CDR3 sequences; around a fifth of them were counted only once. About 17% of the sample lies in the top ten.

There are 15 amino acids in the CDR3, from cysteine to phenylalanine inclusive. This entry keeps only the CDR3 DNA: 45 bases, framed from base 1. The germline V gene yields LGHNA for CDR1 and YSLEER for CDR2. V lost 1 base and J lost 1 base, and the count of bases not matched to a germline gene is 3. What the work shows at the level of the full study, not this receptor alone: Most clones expanded after primary vaccination were re-detected after the booster (almost 97% of CD4 and about nine tenths of CD8), suggesting broad memory maintenance. A small share of clonotypes was detected in both CD4 and CD8 compartments, with the overlap likely arising from convergent recombination. The secondary T-cell response was weaker than the primary response but faster, peaking on day 5 instead of day 15. Because only two donors were included in the study, the extent to which the findings can be generalized is limited. Computational filtering was required because FACS-sorted repertoires could contain abundant contaminating clonotypes from the bulk population.

Recombination linked TRBV4-3 to TRBJ1-2; 7 of the junction bases match TRBD1. The sequencing used PBMCs, collected roughly 20 days after the first yellow fever vaccination. This receptor was taken from a man aged 18 to 29 who received the YFV17D yellow fever vaccine. CDR3 sequence: CASSQGQGFNYGYTF. DNA sequence: TGCGCCAGCAGCCAAGGACAGGGTTTTAACTATGGCTACACCTTC.